Included here is one T cell receptor (beta chain) sequence, with context. The antigen is not known. These data come from a study of T cell repertoires in cytomegalovirus infection. On the study more broadly: Public TCR beta signatures provided an indication of both CMV infection and a matching HLA type.

This CDR3 has 14 residues. Trimming pared 8 bases from V and 5 bases from J, leaving 15 bases between. The V gene's germline CDR1 is ENHRY and CDR2 SYGVKD. TCRdb re-called the reads through MiXCR, storing one row per CDR3 protein. The sample has approximately 280,000 distinct CDR3 sequences, around 20% seen once. Source: cultured PBMCs, taken from culture after CMV antigen stimulation. This TCR was recovered from a human donor in good health (CMV status not recorded). Some clones in this sample may be carry-over from other donors' samples. The genes are TRBV10-3 and TRBJ1-4; a possible D gene is TRBD1 (5 bases). The CDR3 nucleotides are TGTGCCATCCAGCCGGGACCGAAAAATGAAAAACTGTTTTTT. The encoded protein is CAIQPGPKNEKLFF.